A single T cell receptor (beta chain) is shown here with its context. Original data processing: By means of reference gene primer amplification, nucleated cell counts were estimated. The assay was immunoSEQ multiplex PCR, and TCRdb's table has in-frame clones only and misses some. Clone size and the V and J calls come from that table; the DNA yielded D and trimming. The sample has around 170,000 clones, roughly 87% seen once. The sample is drawn from a study of blood T cell repertoires in COVID-19. Study information: The United States, Italy and Spain were the sources of the acute and convalescent COVID-19 samples. PBMCs, B-cell-depleted T cells, or T cells were the source of the cDNA or gDNA that made up the material.

V lost 2 bases and J lost 4, with 12 bases in between. This CDR3 is 15 amino acids long. CDR1 and CDR2 from the germline V gene are SNHLY and FYNNEI. The origin of this receptor is a man aged 18-30 years who had recovered from COVID-19. Sample: peripheral blood. V is TRBV2 and J is TRBJ2-1, with D perhaps TRBD2 (5 bases). The CDR3 is CASSERSGFYNEQFF. CDR3 in DNA: TGTGCCAGCAGTGAAAGGAGCGGATTTTACAATGAGCAGTTCTTC.